The 14 T cell receptor beta chains below come from one sample, sequenced in a study of blood T cells in healthy people across ages. The authors ran a second PCR of about 6 to 11 cycles using a sample-barcoded 5' primer and a J-beta primer mix. MiXCR, applied by TCRdb to the 5' RACE reads, yields one record per CDR3 protein. The data show 600,000 or so distinct CDR3 sequences, roughly 31% seen once. Sequencing was carried out using blood. All receptors derive from an elderly woman in good health.

This chain's CDR3 is CASSLIPSGSGANVLTF. CDR3 coding DNA: TGTGCCAGCAGCTTAATACCGTCCGGCTCTGGGGCCAACGTCCTGACTTTC. The gene calls are TRBV7-3 and TRBJ2-6; D is uncertain. V dropped 1 base and J dropped 0 bases, with 10 bases sitting between them. Germline V CDR1 and CDR2: SGHTA, FQGTGA. CDR3 size: 17 residues.

The chain uses TRBV28 and TRBJ1-5; TRBD1 might be the D (5 bases). V was cut by 10 bases and J by 2 bases, with 24 bases left in between. The CDR3 length is 17 residues. Germline assignment: CDR1 MDHEN and CDR2 SYDVKM. The CDR3 region has the DNA TGTGCCACCGACGTTGTATTAGGGGCGTTCGGCAATCAGCCCCAGCATTTT. Protein: CATDVVLGAFGNQPQHF.

The chain has TRBV24-1 and TRBJ2-1; tentatively, D is TRBD1 (6 bases). The CDR3 has 15 residues. The germline gives CDR1 KGHDR, CDR2 SFDVKD. Trimming removed 4 bases at V and 7 bases at J, with 16 bases between. Written as DNA, the CDR3 is TGTGCCACCAGTGACCCCCGGGCAGGGGAGAATGAGCAGTTCTTC. Translation gives CATSDPRAGENEQFF.

In this sample, this clonotype turned up many times. V and J are TRBV7-9 and TRBJ1-6; the D is unclear. V dropped 1 base and J dropped 7 bases, with 11 bases sitting between them. The germline V gene has CDR1 SEHNR and CDR2 FQNEAQ (reference sequence). This CDR3 contains 15 residues. The CDR3 DNA sequence: TGTGCCAGCAGCTTAGAGGCCAGGCCGAATTCACCCCTCCACTTT. It specifies CASSLEARPNSPLHF.

This clonotype was seen a handful of times. This chain links TRBV20-1 with TRBJ1-6, with 8 bases fitting TRBD1. This CDR3 contains 15 residues. Losses at the gene ends were 3 bases for V and 9 bases for J; bases not matched to a gene: 10. Germline values: CDR1 DFQATT, CDR2 SNEGSKA (reference sequence). The CDR3 sequence is CSASGLTGGGSPLHF. The DNA of the CDR3 is TGCAGTGCTAGTGGCCTTACAGGGGGTGGTTCACCCCTCCACTTT.

Regarding this clonotype: Since no conserved phenylalanine or tryptophan closes the CDR3, a read error is the likely cause. The gene calls are TRBV2 and TRBJ2-6; D is perhaps TRBD1 (5 bases). The CDR3 runs 17 residues. The ends were cut back, 0 bases at V and 0 bases at J, with 9 bases in the middle. Germline V CDR1 and CDR2: SNHLY, FYNNEI. The chain's CDR3 is CASSEARQISGANVLTC. In nucleotides, the CDR3 is TGTGCCAGCAGTGAAGCCCGACAGATCTCTGGGGCCAACGTCCTGACTTGC.

This clonotype was seen ten or more times. The chain uses TRBV7-2 and TRBJ1-2; weak D call: TRBD1 (6 bases). Germline CDR1 and CDR2: SGHTA and FQGNSA. The CDR3 has 16 amino acids. V was shortened by 2 bases and J by 4 bases, with 17 bases between the two germline ends. The CDR3 DNA follows: TGTGCCAGCAGCTTAACCCCCGGACAGACGACCTATGGCTACACCTTC. It encodes CASSLTPGQTTYGYTF.

The rearrangement uses TRBV7-9 and TRBJ1-2, with a weak D call TRBD1 (6 bases). The CDR3 runs 13 residues. The germline gives CDR1 SEHNR, CDR2 FQNEAQ (reference sequence). V was pared by 5 bases and J by 7 bases, with 14 bases between. This chain's CDR3 is CASSLGGLGGYTF. In DNA, the CDR3 is TGTGCCAGCAGCCTTGGGGGGCTTGGTGGCTACACCTTC.

Notes on this clonotype: This may be a read error, as it is one base from a much larger clone. CDR3 coding DNA: TGTGCCAGCGGATCGGGGGGATTGCAAGAGACCCAGTACTTC. It yields the protein CASGSGGLQETQYF. The J gene is TRBJ2-5, the V gene TRBV6-1; 7 bases are a match to TRBD2. After removal of 8 bases from V and 2 bases from J, the junction contained 8 bases not matched to a gene. CDR3 length: 14 residues. Per germline, CDR1 MNHNS and CDR2 SASEGT.

This clonotype was detected many times. The rearrangement uses TRBV3-1 and TRBJ2-1; 9 nucleotides align to TRBD1. Germline V lookup: CDR1 LGHDT, CDR2 YNNKEL (reference sequence). The junction had 7 bases not matched to a gene; V was cut back by 0 bases and J by 7 bases. This CDR3 is built from 16 residues. CDR3 sequence (DNA): TGTGCCAGCAGCCAAGATTTGGGGACAGGGTGGAATGAGCAGTTCTTC. It codes for CASSQDLGTGWNEQFF.

With regard to this clonotype: A much larger clonotype is one base distant, so this may be a read error. J is TRBJ2-5 and V is TRBV2; 10 nucleotides agree with TRBD2. CDR3 length: 15 amino acids. The germline gives CDR1 SNHLY, CDR2 FYNNEI. This chain's CDR3 is CASSGTSGYQATQYF. CDR3 DNA sequence: TGTGCCAGCAGTGGGACTAGCGGATACCAAGCGACCCAGTACTTC.

The CDR3 spells CSAREEVFSYEQYF. CDR3 coding DNA: TGCAGTGCTAGAGAAGAAGTTTTCTCCTACGAGCAGTACTTC. The chain is built from TRBV20-1 and TRBJ2-7, with D unresolved. The V end lost 0 bases, the J end lost 0 bases, and 9 bases lay between the germline ends. The CDR3 covers 14 residues. Per the germline V gene, CDR1 is DFQATT and CDR2 is SNEGSKA (reference sequence).

The sample holds a few counts of this clonotype. V is TRBV4-1 and J is TRBJ1-1; D not resolved. V dropped 5 bases and J dropped 1 base, with 11 bases sitting between them. Germline V gene data show CDR1 as MGHRA and CDR2 as YSYEKL. CDR3 length: 14 amino acids. CDR3 sequence (DNA): TGCGCCAGCAGCTACCCGGACGGGAACACTGAAGCTTTCTTT. Translating it yields CASSYPDGNTEAFF.

This clonotype came up a few times. A much bigger clone sits one base away, suggesting this may be a read error. The CDR3 sequence: CASSVGGGNYNEQYF. The CDR3 DNA is TGTGCCAGCAGCGTAGGGGGGGGAAACTACAATGAGCAGTACTTC. The rearrangement joins TRBV9 to TRBJ2-5; 7 nucleotides line up with TRBD2. The V and J ends lost 0 bases and 11 bases, in that order; junction bases with no gene match: 13. Germline V CDR1 and CDR2: SGDLS, YYNGEE. This CDR3 region has 15 residues.